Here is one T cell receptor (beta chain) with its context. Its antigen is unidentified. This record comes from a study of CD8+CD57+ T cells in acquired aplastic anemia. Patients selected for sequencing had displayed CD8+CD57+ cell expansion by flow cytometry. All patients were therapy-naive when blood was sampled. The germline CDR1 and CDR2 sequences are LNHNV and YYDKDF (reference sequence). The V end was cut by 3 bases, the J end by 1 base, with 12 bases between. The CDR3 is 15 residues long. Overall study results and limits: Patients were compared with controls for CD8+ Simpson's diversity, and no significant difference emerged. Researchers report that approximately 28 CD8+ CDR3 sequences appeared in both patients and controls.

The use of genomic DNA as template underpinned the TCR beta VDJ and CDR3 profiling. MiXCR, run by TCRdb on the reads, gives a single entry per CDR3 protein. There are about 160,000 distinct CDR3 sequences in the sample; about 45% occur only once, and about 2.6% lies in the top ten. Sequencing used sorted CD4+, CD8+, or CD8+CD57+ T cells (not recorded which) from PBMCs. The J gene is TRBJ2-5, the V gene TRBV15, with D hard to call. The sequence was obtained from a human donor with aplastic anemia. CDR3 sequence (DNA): TGTGCCACCAGCAGGGCATTGAGTTCCCAAGAGACCCAGTACTTC. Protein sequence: CATSRALSSQETQYF. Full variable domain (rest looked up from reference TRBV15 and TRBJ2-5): DAMVIQNPRYQVTQFGKPVTLSCSQTLNHNVMYWYQQKSSQAPKLLFHYYDKDFNNEADTPDNFQSRRPNTSFCFLDIRSPGLGDTAMYLCATSRALSSQETQYFGPGTRLLVL.